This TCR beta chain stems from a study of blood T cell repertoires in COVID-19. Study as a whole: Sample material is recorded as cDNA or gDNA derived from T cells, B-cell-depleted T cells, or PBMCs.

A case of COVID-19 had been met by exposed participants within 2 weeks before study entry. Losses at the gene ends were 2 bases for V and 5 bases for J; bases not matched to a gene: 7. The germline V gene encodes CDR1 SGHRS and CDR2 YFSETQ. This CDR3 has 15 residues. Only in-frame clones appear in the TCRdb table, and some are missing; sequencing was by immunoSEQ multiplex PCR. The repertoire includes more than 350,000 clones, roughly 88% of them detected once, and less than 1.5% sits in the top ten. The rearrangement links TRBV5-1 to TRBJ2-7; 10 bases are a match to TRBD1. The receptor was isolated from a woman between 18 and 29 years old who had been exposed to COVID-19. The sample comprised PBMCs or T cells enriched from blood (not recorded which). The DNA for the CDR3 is TGCGCCAGCAGCTTTCTGGACAGGGGGACAAACGAGCAGTACTTC. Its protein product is CASSFLDRGTNEQYF.